The next 28 T cell receptor beta chains were all read from a single sample in a study of blood T cell repertoires in COVID-19. Generated by immunoSEQ multiplex PCR, the TCRdb table keeps only in-frame clones and is missing some. Among 200,000 to 250,000 clones listed, roughly 80% were seen once. Sequencing was performed on PBMCs or T cells enriched from blood (not recorded which). The source of these receptors is a woman aged 40 to 55 with acute COVID-19.

The rearrangement uses TRBV2 and TRBJ1-2; 7 bases agree with TRBD1. CDR3 length: 13 amino acids. After removal of 4 bases from V and 3 bases from J, the junction contained 2 bases not matched to a gene. The germline V gene has CDR1 SNHLY and CDR2 FYNNEI. CDR3 nucleotide sequence: TGTGCCAGCAGTGCTGGGACAGACTATGGCTACACCTTC. Its protein product is CASSAGTDYGYTF.

The rearrangement links TRBV12-3 or TRBV12-4 to TRBJ1-2; D not certain. The V gene lost 11 bases and the J gene lost 6 bases, with 7 bases spanning the gap. This CDR3 region has 9 residues. The CDR3 here is CAGRDGYTF. In DNA, the CDR3 is TGTGCCGGTCGAGATGGCTACACCTTC.

This clone was counted a few times. V gene TRBV19 combines with J gene TRBJ1-5, with 7 nucleotides matching TRBD1. The CDR3 spans 12 residues. The germline CDR1 and CDR2 sequences are LNHDA and SQIVND (reference sequence). J lost 4 bases, V lost 9 bases, and 3 bases had no gene match. The CDR3 here is CASNRGNQPQHF. As DNA, the CDR3 is TGTGCCAGCAACAGGGGTAATCAGCCCCAGCATTTT.

The CDR3 is CAWSETTGSAYYQPQHF. In nucleotides, the CDR3 is TGTGCCTGGAGTGAGACTACAGGGTCAGCGTACTATCAGCCCCAGCATTTT. The gene calls are TRBV30 and TRBJ1-5; possibly TRBD1 for D (6 bases). Deletions cut 1 base from V and 5 bases from J, with 21 bases between. CDR3 length equals 17 residues. Germline CDR1 is GTSNPN and CDR2 is SVGIG (reference sequence).

This clone was seen more than once but under ten times. The V gene is TRBV5-5, the J gene TRBJ1-4; D is uncertain. Trimming took off 1 base at V and 2 bases at J, with 15 bases between the two ends. Germline CDR1 and CDR2: SGHKS and YYEKEE (reference sequence). CDR3 length: 17 residues. The CDR3 bases are TGTGCCAGCAGCTTGTATCCCCAACGGGGTACTAATGAAAAACTGTTTTTT. It encodes CASSLYPQRGTNEKLFF.

This clone has just a few counts. This chain connects TRBV4-1 to TRBJ1-4; 10 bases agree with TRBD1. V lost 0 bases, J lost 11 bases, and 9 bases stayed unmatched. The CDR3 sequence is 16 residues long. CDR1 is MGHRA, CDR2 YSYEKL, per germline. Written as DNA, the CDR3 is TGCGCCAGCAGCCAAGATCAGACAGGGGGCTTAGTGAAACTGTTTTTT. This encodes CASSQDQTGGLVKLFF.

This chain links TRBV24-1 with TRBJ2-1; 7 nucleotides align to TRBD1. Germline V CDR1 and CDR2: KGHDR, SFDVKD. J was trimmed by 3 bases and V by 9 bases; bases with no gene match: 1. The CDR3 is 12 residues long. CDR3 amino acids: CATGTDYNEQFF. The CDR3 DNA follows: TGTGCCACCGGGACAGACTACAATGAGCAGTTCTTC.

The chain combines TRBV7-3 with TRBJ1-2; D is perhaps TRBD1 (6 bases). The CDR3 is 15 residues long. Between the trimmed V and J ends, which lost 0 bases and 0 bases, there was a span of 8 bases. From germline, CDR1 is SGHTA and CDR2 FQGTGA. In DNA form, the CDR3 reads TGTGCCAGCAGCTTAACAGGGGGAGCTAACTATGGCTACACCTTC. Amino acid sequence: CASSLTGGANYGYTF. Full variable domain (outside the CDR3, taken from reference TRBV7-3 and TRBJ1-2): GAGVSQTPSNKVTEKGKYVELRCDPISGHTALYWYRQSLGQGPEFLIYFQGTGAADDSGLPNDRFFAVRPEGSVSTLKIQRTERGDSAVYLCASSLTGGANYGYTFGSGTRLTVV.

This sequence joins TRBV20-1 and TRBJ1-4; D is undetermined. Trimming removed 3 bases from V and 4 bases from J, with 12 bases in between. CDR1 and CDR2 from the germline V gene are DFQATT and SNEGSKA (reference sequence). The CDR3 is 14 residues long. The chain's CDR3 is CSASPVHVNEKLFF. CDR3 nucleotide sequence: TGCAGTGCTAGTCCCGTACACGTTAATGAAAAACTGTTTTTT.

Remarks on this clone: Mismatch with germline at one junction end may stem from a read error. The gene calls are TRBV3-1 (or the pseudogene TRBV3-2) and TRBJ2-3; TRBD2 aligns across 12 bases. This CDR3 contains 18 residues. Germline CDR1 LGHDT, CDR2 YNNKEL (reference sequence). The CDR3 DNA sequence: TGTGCCAGCAGGCAAGCGACTAGCGGGGGCGGGGTTAGAGATACGCAGTATTTT. This encodes CASRQATSGGGVRDTQYF.

V gene TRBV18 combines with J gene TRBJ2-2, with 7 positions matching TRBD2. Looked up from germline, CDR1 is KGHSH and CDR2 is LQKENI. The ends lost 6 bases at V and 2 bases at J; junction bases unmatched: 3. CDR3 length equals 14 residues. CDR3 sequence: CASSRTRNTGELFF. The CDR3 nucleotides are TGTGCCAGCTCGAGGACTAGAAACACCGGGGAGCTGTTTTTT.

This chain uses TRBV24-1 with TRBJ2-1, with 10 positions matching TRBD2. CDR3 length: 15 amino acids. Germline trimming cut 3 bases from V and 4 bases from J; bases unmatched to any gene: 2. Per germline, CDR1 KGHDR and CDR2 SFDVKD. The CDR3 region has the DNA TGTGCCACCAGTGATCATAGCGGGGGGTACAATGAGCAGTTCTTC. It encodes CATSDHSGGYNEQFF.

The J gene is TRBJ1-5, the V gene TRBV19; 9 nucleotides align to TRBD1. CDR3 length: 18 residues. CDR1 and CDR2 (germline): LNHDA, SQIVND (reference sequence). The ends lost 7 bases at V and 1 base at J; junction bases unmatched: 14. The CDR3 region is CASTVTGTGKGSNQPQHF. The CDR3 nucleotides are TGTGCCAGTACCGTCACCGGGACAGGGAAGGGGAGCAATCAGCCCCAGCATTTT.

The rearrangement joins TRBV5-1 to TRBJ2-3; no clear D. The germline CDR1 and CDR2 sequences are SGHRS and YFSETQ. Between the trimmed V and J ends, which lost 6 bases and 1 base, there was a span of 9 bases. This CDR3 has 13 residues. The CDR3 sequence is CASNYLGTDTQYF. The DNA of the CDR3 is TGCGCCAGCAACTATCTGGGCACAGATACGCAGTATTTT.

V and J are TRBV7-7 and TRBJ1-1, with D possibly TRBD1 on 6 matching bases. Germline lookup yields CDR1 SSHAT and CDR2 FNYEAQ (reference sequence). Trimming cost V 2 bases and J 3 bases, with 7 bases left between them. The CDR3 covers 13 residues. The CDR3 nucleotides are TGTGCCAGCAGCTTATCAGGGGACACTGAAGCTTTCTTT. This gives the protein CASSLSGDTEAFF.

In DNA, the CDR3 is TGTGCCAGCAGTATCGGGGGCGAGCAGTACTTC. This encodes CASSIGGEQYF. V gene TRBV27 combines with J gene TRBJ2-7; D perhaps matches TRBD2 (6 bases). Trimming stripped 5 bases from V and 6 bases from J, with 8 bases between. Germline CDR1 is MNHEY and CDR2 is SMNVEV (reference sequence). This CDR3 has 11 residues.

This chain connects TRBV28 to TRBJ2-1; D is possibly TRBD2 (6 bases). V lost 6 bases and J 11 bases, leaving 17 bases between the germline ends. Germline V CDR1 and CDR2: MDHEN, SYDVKM. The CDR3 loop spans 13 amino acids. The CDR3 spells CASSDYGGQKQFF. In nucleotides, the CDR3 is TGTGCCAGCAGCGACTACGGGGGTCAGAAGCAGTTCTTC.

This clone has a handful of counts. The J gene is TRBJ1-1, the V gene TRBV7-8, with D possibly matching TRBD1 (6 bases). The CDR3 extends over 12 amino acids. Trimming cost V 6 bases and J 6 bases, with 11 bases left between them. Germline lookup yields CDR1 SGHVS and CDR2 FQNEAQ. The CDR3 bases are TGTGCCAGCAGTCCAGGGGTACCTGAAGCTTTCTTT. This codes for CASSPGVPEAFF.

The chain uses TRBV28 and TRBJ1-2; 8 nucleotides match TRBD1. The germline CDR1 and CDR2 sequences are MDHEN and SYDVKM. The CDR3 spans 13 residues. The V gene end was trimmed by 5 bases and the J gene end by 4 bases; junction bases not matched to a gene: 3. DNA for the CDR3: TGTGCCAGCAGTCGTGACAGGGGCTATGGCTACACCTTC. It yields the protein CASSRDRGYGYTF.

The chain links TRBV6-5 to TRBJ2-2; the D gene is possibly TRBD1 (5 bases). The CDR3 totals 15 residues. V gave up 6 bases and J gave up 0 bases, with 11 bases separating them. Germline CDR1 is MNHEY and CDR2 is SVGAGI. CDR3 in DNA: TGTGCCAGCAGAAAACAGGCGACGAACACCGGGGAGCTGTTTTTT. Translating gives CASRKQATNTGELFF.

This clone was observed a single time. In nucleotides, the CDR3 is TGTGCCAGCATTTTGCGGGAAGGACTAGCGGAGAACCCATGTTTCTACGAGCAGTACTTC. It translates to CASILREGLAENPCFYEQYF. J is TRBJ2-7 and V is TRBV6-4, with 10 positions matching TRBD2. V lost 7 bases, J lost 3 bases, and 24 bases stayed unmatched. The V gene's germline CDR1 is MRHNA and CDR2 SNTAGT. The CDR3 is 20 amino acids.

This chain connects TRBV25-1 to TRBJ1-2, with TRBD1 matching 8 bases. V shed 5 bases, J shed 8 bases, and the junction held 7 bases outside the gene matches. Germline lookup yields CDR1 MGHDK and CDR2 SYGVNS. The CDR3 sequence is 13 residues long. This chain's CDR3 is CASSWTGREGYTF. The CDR3 bases are TGTGCCAGCAGTTGGACAGGGCGAGAGGGCTACACCTTC.

The rearrangement links TRBV19 to TRBJ1-2; D is unresolved. The CDR3 consists of 13 residues. The V and J ends lost 6 bases and 2 bases respectively, with 10 bases between them. Germline loops: CDR1 LNHDA, CDR2 SQIVND (reference sequence). CDR3 nucleotides: TGTGCCAGTAGCGAGAGGAGCAACTATGGCTACACCTTC. Protein sequence: CASSERSNYGYTF.

The chain is built from TRBV12-5 and TRBJ2-2; weak D call: TRBD2 (7 bases). Deletions cut 7 bases from V and 2 bases from J, with 14 bases between. CDR3 size: 15 residues. CDR1 and CDR2 (germline): LGHNT, FRNRAP. This CDR3 is CASARGGANTGELFF. The CDR3 coding sequence is TGTGCTAGTGCCCGCGGGGGCGCAAACACCGGGGAGCTGTTTTTT.

This clone was seen just once. The chain recombines TRBV18 with TRBJ1-3; 7 nucleotides match TRBD1. CDR3 length: 16 amino acids. The J segment lost 0 bases and the V segment lost 2 bases, leaving 4 bases of the junction unmatched. Germline V gene data show CDR1 as KGHSH and CDR2 as LQKENI. Here the CDR3 reads CASSPNRGNSGNTIYF. The CDR3 DNA reads TGTGCCAGCTCACCAAACAGGGGCAACTCTGGAAACACCATATATTTT.

V gene TRBV6-5 combines with J gene TRBJ1-4, with 9 bases matching TRBD1. CDR3 length equals 14 residues. J was trimmed by 7 bases and V by 7 bases; bases with no gene match: 7. Germline-derived CDR1 and CDR2 are MNHEY and SVGAGI. CDR3 region: CASKGTGRGEKLFF. In DNA form, the CDR3 reads TGTGCCAGCAAAGGGACAGGGCGGGGTGAAAAACTGTTTTTT.

The chain uses TRBV6-2 or TRBV6-3 and TRBJ1-2; D call uncertain. Germline V gene data show CDR1 as MNHEY and CDR2 as SVGEGT. Deletions cut 2 bases from V and 3 bases from J, with 4 bases between. The CDR3 sequence is 12 residues long. CDR3 sequence: CASSYPDYGYTF. CDR3 DNA: TGTGCCAGCAGTTACCCAGACTATGGCTACACCTTC.

This clone was observed a single time. The V gene is TRBV6-5, the J gene TRBJ1-6; D uncertain. This CDR3 has 14 residues. Germline loops: CDR1 MNHEY, CDR2 SVGAGI. Trimming cost V 5 bases and J 2 bases, with 7 bases left between them. This CDR3 is CASSQTTYNSPLHF. CDR3 DNA sequence: TGTGCCAGCAGTCAGACAACCTATAATTCACCCCTCCACTTT.